Shown below are 11 T cell receptor beta chains from a single sample sequenced in a study of blood T cell repertoires in COVID-19. Clones were sequenced by immunoSEQ multiplex PCR, and TCRdb holds only the in-frame ones, with some missing. This sample yields approximately 120,000 clones, of which around nine tenths are seen a single time; over 15% belongs to the top ten. What was sequenced was peripheral blood. These receptor sequences come from a human donor with acute or convalescent COVID-19. The donor label of this sample is uncertain.

The gene calls are TRBV19 and TRBJ2-5, with 8 bases matching TRBD1. The CDR3 loop spans 16 amino acids. Germline V gene data show CDR1 as LNHDA and CDR2 as SQIVND (reference sequence). V lost 5 bases and J lost 2; bases outside the gene matches: 10. Written as DNA, the CDR3 is TGTGCCAGTAGTGAGAACGACAGGGGTGGGCAAGAGACCCAGTACTTC. Translation: CASSENDRGGQETQYF.

The CDR3 is CASSLVGLVGTGIEGYTF. The CDR3 nucleotides read TGTGCCAGCAGCCTGGTTGGATTGGTCGGGACAGGGATAGAAGGCTACACCTTC. J is TRBJ1-2 and V is TRBV5-5; TRBD1 matches 9 bases. CDR3 size: 18 residues. V gave up 4 bases and J gave up 8 bases; unmatched junction bases: 21. Germline lookup yields CDR1 SGHKS and CDR2 YYEKEE (reference sequence).

The CDR3: CASSPQVRWKKQGLQETQYF. The CDR3 coding sequence is TGTGCCAGTAGCCCCCAAGTGCGCTGGAAGAAACAAGGACTCCAAGAGACCCAGTACTTC. This chain uses TRBV19 with TRBJ2-5; weak D call: TRBD2 (5 bases). CDR3 length: 20 amino acids. Trimming removed 6 bases at V and 1 base at J, with 30 bases between. Germline V CDR1 and CDR2: LNHDA, SQIVND (reference sequence).

The V call is TRBV15, the J call TRBJ2-3, with D possibly matching TRBD2 (6 bases). This CDR3 contains 14 residues. Per germline, CDR1 LNHNV and CDR2 YYDKDF (reference sequence). V lost 5 bases to trimming and J lost 5 bases, with 14 bases between them. CDR3 DNA: TGTGCCACCAGCCCCCGGAGGGCGGGAGATACGCAGTATTTT. Amino acid sequence: CATSPRRAGDTQYF.

Of note for this clone: One junction end disagrees with the germline gene, perhaps due to a read error. The V gene is TRBV2, the J gene TRBJ1-2, with a weak D call TRBD1 (6 bases). Germline CDR1 reads SNHLY; CDR2 reads FYNNEI. The CDR3 runs to 14 residues. The CDR3, as DNA: TGTGCAAGCACGCGAAGGGGGAATATCTATGGCTACACCTTC. Protein sequence: CASTRRGNIYGYTF.

This sequence joins TRBV19 and TRBJ2-3; 7 bases are a match to TRBD1. This CDR3 region has 13 residues. Germline V gives CDR1 LNHDA, CDR2 SQIVND (reference sequence). The trim removed 7 bases at V and 2 bases at J, leaving 3 bases unmatched. In DNA form, the CDR3 reads TGTGCCAGTAAGACAGGGAACACAGATACGCAGTATTTT. Encoded protein: CASKTGNTDTQYF.

The V and J genes are TRBV7-2 and TRBJ1-2; 11 bases match TRBD1. CDR1 and CDR2 (germline): SGHTA, FQGNSA. The junction had 8 bases not matched to a gene; V was cut back by 1 base and J by 4 bases. CDR3 length: 17 residues. The DNA of the CDR3 is TGTGCCAGCAGCTTAGATTGGACAGGGGGCAGCGTCTATGGCTACACCTTC. As protein: CASSLDWTGGSVYGYTF.

The chain uses TRBV7-2 and TRBJ1-1; 9 bases fit TRBD1. The germline V gene encodes CDR1 SGHTA and CDR2 FQGNSA. V was pared by 3 bases and J by 5 bases, with 4 bases of the junction left unmatched. The CDR3 is 14 amino acids. CDR3 protein: CASSLTGGVTEAFF. The CDR3 DNA sequence: TGTGCCAGCAGCTTGACAGGGGGGGTGACTGAAGCTTTCTTT.

The chain is built from TRBV3-1 (or the pseudogene TRBV3-2) and TRBJ1-2, with 9 bases fitting TRBD1. The CDR3 sequence is 16 residues long. CDR1 LGHDT and CDR2 YNNKEL come from the germline V gene (reference sequence). V was clipped by 4 bases and J by 5 bases; unmatched bases: 11. CDR3 in amino acids: CASSPLGTGHLYGYTF. The CDR3 coding sequence is TGTGCCAGCAGCCCCCTCGGGACAGGGCATCTTTATGGCTACACCTTC.

This chain joins TRBV6-2 or TRBV6-3 and TRBJ1-1; TRBD1 agrees at 7 bases. V lost 3 bases to trimming and J lost 6 bases; unmatched junction nucleotides: 4. The length of the CDR3 is 13 residues. Germline V lookup: CDR1 MNHEY, CDR2 SVGEGT. CDR3 sequence: CASSYRGRAEAFF. For the CDR3, the DNA is TGTGCCAGCAGTTATAGGGGGCGCGCTGAAGCTTTCTTT.

V usage is TRBV5-1 and J usage is TRBJ1-2; possibly TRBD1 for D (5 bases). The V end was cut by 0 bases, the J end by 3 bases, with 6 bases between. Per the germline V gene, CDR1 is SGHRS and CDR2 is YFSETQ. The CDR3 contains 13 residues. CDR3 DNA sequence: TGCGCCAGCAGCTTGGTAGGGGACTATGGCTACACCTTC. Translated, it gives CASSLVGDYGYTF.